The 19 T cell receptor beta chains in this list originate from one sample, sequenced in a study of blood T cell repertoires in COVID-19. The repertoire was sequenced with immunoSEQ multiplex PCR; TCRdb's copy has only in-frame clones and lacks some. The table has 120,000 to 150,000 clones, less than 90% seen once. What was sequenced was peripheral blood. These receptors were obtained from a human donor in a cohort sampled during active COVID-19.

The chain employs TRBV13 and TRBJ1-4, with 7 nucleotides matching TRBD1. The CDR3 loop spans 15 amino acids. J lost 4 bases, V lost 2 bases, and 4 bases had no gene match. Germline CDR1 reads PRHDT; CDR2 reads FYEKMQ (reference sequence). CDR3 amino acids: CASSLMGQRNEKLFF. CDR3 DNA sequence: TGTGCCAGCAGCTTAATGGGACAGCGTAATGAAAAACTGTTTTTT.

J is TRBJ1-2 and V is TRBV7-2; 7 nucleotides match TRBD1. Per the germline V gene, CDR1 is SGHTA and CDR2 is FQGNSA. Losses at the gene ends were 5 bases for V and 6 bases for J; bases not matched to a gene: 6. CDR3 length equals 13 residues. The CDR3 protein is CASSRGTGDGYTF. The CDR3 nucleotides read TGTGCCAGCAGCCGCGGAACAGGGGATGGCTACACCTTC.

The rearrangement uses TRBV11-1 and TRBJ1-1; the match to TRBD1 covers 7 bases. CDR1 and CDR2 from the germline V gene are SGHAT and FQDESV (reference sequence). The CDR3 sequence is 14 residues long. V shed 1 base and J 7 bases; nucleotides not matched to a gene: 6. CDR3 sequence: CASSLGQGQSEAFF. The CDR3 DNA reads TGTGCCAGCAGCTTAGGGCAGGGACAGAGTGAAGCTTTCTTT.

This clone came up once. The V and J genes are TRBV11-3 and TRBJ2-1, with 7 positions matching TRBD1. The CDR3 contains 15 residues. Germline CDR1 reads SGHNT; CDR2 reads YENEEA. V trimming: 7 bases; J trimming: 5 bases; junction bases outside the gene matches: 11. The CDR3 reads CASTSYRDRNNEQFF. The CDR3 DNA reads TGTGCCAGCACCTCTTACCGGGACAGAAACAATGAGCAGTTCTTC.

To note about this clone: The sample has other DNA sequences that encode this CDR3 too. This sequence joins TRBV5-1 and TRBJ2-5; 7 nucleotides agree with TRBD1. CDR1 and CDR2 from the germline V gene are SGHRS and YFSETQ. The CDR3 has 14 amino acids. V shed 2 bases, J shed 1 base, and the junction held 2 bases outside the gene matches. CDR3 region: CASSLAGGQETQYF. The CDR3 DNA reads TGCGCCAGCAGCTTAGCAGGGGGCCAAGAGACCCAGTACTTC.

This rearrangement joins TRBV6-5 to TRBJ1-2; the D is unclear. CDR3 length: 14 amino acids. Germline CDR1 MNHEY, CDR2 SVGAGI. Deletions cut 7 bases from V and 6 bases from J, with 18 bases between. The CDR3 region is CASIPVLYPDGYTF. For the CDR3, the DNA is TGTGCCAGCATCCCCGTCCTATACCCCGATGGCTACACCTTC.

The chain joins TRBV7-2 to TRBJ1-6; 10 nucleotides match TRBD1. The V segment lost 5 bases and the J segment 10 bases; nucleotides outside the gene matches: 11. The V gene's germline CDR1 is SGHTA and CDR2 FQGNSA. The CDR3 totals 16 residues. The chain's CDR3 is CASSISTGTGASPLHF. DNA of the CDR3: TGTGCCAGCAGCATCTCCACCGGGACAGGGGCCTCACCCCTCCACTTT.

The CDR3 DNA follows: TGTGCCAGTAGACCAACACCGGGGGTGAACACTGAAGCTTTCTTT. It yields the protein CASRPTPGVNTEAFF. The gene calls are TRBV6-1 and TRBJ1-1; D is possibly TRBD1 (5 bases). This CDR3 comprises 15 residues. CDR1 and CDR2 from the germline V gene are MNHNS and SASEGT. The germline V and J ends were trimmed by 9 bases and 0 bases, with 17 bases remaining between them.

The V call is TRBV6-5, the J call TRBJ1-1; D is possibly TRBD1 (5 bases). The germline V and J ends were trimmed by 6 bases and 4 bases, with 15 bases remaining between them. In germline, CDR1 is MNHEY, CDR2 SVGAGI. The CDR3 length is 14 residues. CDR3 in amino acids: CASSPRGWSTEAFF. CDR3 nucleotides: TGTGCCAGCAGCCCAAGGGGTTGGAGCACTGAAGCTTTCTTT.

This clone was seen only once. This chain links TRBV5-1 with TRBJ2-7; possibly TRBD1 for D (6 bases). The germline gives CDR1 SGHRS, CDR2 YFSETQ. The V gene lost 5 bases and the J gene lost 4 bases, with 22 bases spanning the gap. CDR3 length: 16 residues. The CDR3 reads CASRPPPGQKSYEQYF. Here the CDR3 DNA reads TGCGCCAGCAGGCCTCCGCCGGGACAAAAGTCGTACGAGCAGTACTTC.

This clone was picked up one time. CDR3 sequence reads: CASSTGGQGSYGYTF. CDR3 bases: TGTGCCAGCTCAACAGGGGGACAGGGCTCATATGGCTACACCTTC. The genes are TRBV18 and TRBJ1-2; 9 bases map to TRBD1. Germline V gene data show CDR1 as KGHSH and CDR2 as LQKENI. The V gene end was trimmed by 5 bases and the J gene end by 5 bases; junction bases not matched to a gene: 9. This CDR3 comprises 15 residues.

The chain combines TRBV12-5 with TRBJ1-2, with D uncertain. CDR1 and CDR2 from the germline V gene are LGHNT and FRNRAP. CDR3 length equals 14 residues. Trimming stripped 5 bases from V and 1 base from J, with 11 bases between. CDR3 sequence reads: CASGPTGYNYGYTF. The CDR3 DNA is TGTGCTAGTGGTCCTACGGGATATAACTATGGCTACACCTTC.

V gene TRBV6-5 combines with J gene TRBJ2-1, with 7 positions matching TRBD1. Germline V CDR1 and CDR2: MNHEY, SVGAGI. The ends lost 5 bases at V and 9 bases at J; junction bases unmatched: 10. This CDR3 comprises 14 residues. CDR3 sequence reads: CASSPPRDSGEQFF. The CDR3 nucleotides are TGTGCCAGCAGTCCCCCCAGGGACAGCGGTGAGCAGTTCTTC.

CDR3 amino acids: CATSRLGGNGGYTF. The CDR3 DNA reads as TGTGCCACCAGCAGGCTTGGAGGAAATGGCGGCTACACCTTC. This chain connects TRBV15 to TRBJ1-2; D not certain. Trimming stripped 3 bases from V and 8 bases from J, with 16 bases between. Germline V gene sequence: CDR1 LNHNV, CDR2 YYDKDF (reference sequence). The CDR3 sequence is 14 residues long.

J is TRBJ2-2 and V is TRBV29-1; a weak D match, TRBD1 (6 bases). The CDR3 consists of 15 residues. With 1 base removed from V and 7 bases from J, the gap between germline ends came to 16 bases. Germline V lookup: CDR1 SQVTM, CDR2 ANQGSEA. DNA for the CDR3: TGCAGCGTTGAAGCCCCAGGGACACGCGGCGGGGAGCTGTTTTTT. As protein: CSVEAPGTRGGELFF.

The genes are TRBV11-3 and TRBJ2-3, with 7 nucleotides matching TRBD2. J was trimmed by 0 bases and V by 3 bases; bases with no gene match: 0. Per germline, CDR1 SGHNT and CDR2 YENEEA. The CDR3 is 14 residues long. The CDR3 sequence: CASSFSGSTDTQYF. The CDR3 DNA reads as TGTGCCAGCAGCTTTAGCGGGAGCACAGATACGCAGTATTTT.

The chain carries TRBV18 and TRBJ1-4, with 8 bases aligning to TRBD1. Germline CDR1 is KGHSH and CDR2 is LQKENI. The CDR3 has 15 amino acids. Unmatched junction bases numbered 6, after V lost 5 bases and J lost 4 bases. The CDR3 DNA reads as TGTGCCAGCTCATACGGGACAGGACTTAATGAAAAACTGTTTTTT. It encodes CASSYGTGLNEKLFF.

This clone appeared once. This CDR3 reads CASSSQNEKLFF. As DNA, the CDR3 is TGCGCCAGCAGCTCCCAGAATGAAAAACTGTTTTTT. J is TRBJ1-4 and V is TRBV5-1; unclear D gene. CDR1 and CDR2 (germline): SGHRS, YFSETQ. There are 12 residues in the CDR3. The V end lost 3 bases, the J end lost 5 bases, and 5 bases lay between the germline ends.

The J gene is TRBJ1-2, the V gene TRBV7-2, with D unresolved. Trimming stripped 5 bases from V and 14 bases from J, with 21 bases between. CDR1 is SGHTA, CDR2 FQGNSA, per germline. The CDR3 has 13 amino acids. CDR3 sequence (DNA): TGTGCCAGCAGCCCGCTGGGGAGTCCAAAGGGTACCTTC. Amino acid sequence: CASSPLGSPKGTF.